This entry features one T cell receptor beta chain sequence. The target antigen is unknown. Trimming cost V 4 bases and J 3 bases, with 11 bases left between them. CDR1 and CDR2 from the germline V gene are SGHRS and YFSETQ. The CDR3 sequence is 13 residues long. The data derive from a study of neurological immune-mediated disorders. Every sequencing run produced over 160 million TCR-beta sequences, and the sequences from any one run covered 15-18 subjects. TCRdb used MiXCR to reprocess the 5' RACE reads, holding one entry per CDR3 protein. The top ten hold approximately 21% of the sample, which has some 20,000 distinct CDR3 sequences, over 9.5% seen once. Study conclusions and caveats: The greatest degree of TCR clonal expansion was observed in HTLV-1-associated myelopathy, with the lowest in multiple sclerosis, below that of healthy controls.

Unsorted libraries were generated from 2 million PBMCs. These cells had been stored in RNAlater at -80 C. Specimen: PBMCs. This TCR came from a woman aged 60-75 years with HTLV-1-associated myelopathy (HAM/TSP). The J gene is TRBJ2-7, the V gene TRBV5-1; unclear D gene. CDR3 amino acids: CASSVRHCYEQYF. CDR3 in DNA: TGCGCCAGCAGCGTCCGACATTGCTACGAGCAGTACTTC.